This record looks at one T cell receptor beta chain sequence and its context. No cognate antigen has been identified for it. The record has no base qualities; no much larger clone is one base away. Collaborating institutions collected whole blood in K2EDTA tubes following their own protocols. Collaborator samples were shipped for TCRbeta analysis as frozen whole blood, isolated PBMCs, or DNA extracted from either sample type. The immunoSEQ Assay, a bias-controlled multiplex PCR, was used to amplify TCRbeta CDR3 regions from genomic DNA. In the source study's methods: The number of nucleated cells in each sample was estimated by amplification of reference gene primers within the assay. Sequence reads were collapsed and filtered to measure the absolute abundance of every unique TCRbeta CDR3 rearrangement. For each sample, productive Simpson clonality was calculated as the square root of Simpson's diversity index over productive rearrangements. This immuneACCESS table, as held by TCRdb, lists in-frame sequences with V and J called but not all clones. Of the missing ones, under half trace to an unresolved V gene in checked studies; the others have no known cause. The DNA was the basis for D and trimming; V, J and clone size are from that table. The sample data list about 180,000 clones, and about 91% of these were observed just once. The ten most abundant clones make up roughly 4% of the sample.

This specimen belongs to a study of blood T cell repertoires in COVID-19 (dated by TCRdb to the early 2020s). Study-level background: Samples covering the acute and convalescent phases of COVID-19 were provided by collaborators in the United States, Italy and Spain. The material from the prospective study consisted of cDNA or gDNA derived from T cells, B-cell-depleted T cells, or PBMCs. The dataset comprised deeply sampled blood TCRbeta repertoires from subjects exposed to, actively infected with, or recovered from COVID-19. The repertoires were released in a freely available public database intended as a resource for research on the immune response to SARS-CoV-2. Samples were obtained from the ongoing ImmuneRACE study (first 160 participants) and from roughly 1,300 subjects provided by 6 global collaborators. Nearly every sample came with metadata listing a de-identified subject ID, COVID-19 status, age in years and sex. HLA class I and class II types, where available, came from metadata supplied by the sample provider rather than from assay-based typing. The paper as a whole reports these results and caveats: How much clinical and demographic metadata was included differed by source and by participant, and the metadata was provided uncurated.

Including cysteine and phenylalanine, the CDR3 has 13 amino acids. Only the CDR3 DNA stays, 39 bases, in frame from base 1. V loses 9 bases, J loses 10 bases, and the germline ends lie 16 bases apart. The sample consisted of peripheral blood. The sequence links TRBV12-3 or TRBV12-4 to TRBJ1-6, with no confident D gene call. The sequence was collected from a woman in her 30s with acute or convalescent COVID-19. The DNA reads as follows: TGTGCCAGTAGAAAACAAACGGGGTCACCCCTCCACTTT. Translation gives CASRKQTGSPLHF.